What follows are 17 T cell receptor beta chains derived from one specimen sequenced in a study of blood T cell repertoires in COVID-19. Using immunoSEQ multiplex PCR, the repertoire was profiled, and TCRdb retains in-frame clones only, with some absent. The sample contains under 300,000 clones, 80% to 90% of which appear only once. Sequenced material: peripheral blood. These receptors were taken from a young man who had recovered from COVID-19.

The chain combines TRBV6-6 with TRBJ1-4; no firm D call. The CDR3 extends over 15 amino acids. Germline lookup yields CDR1 MNHNY and CDR2 SVGAGI (reference sequence). V was pared by 0 bases and J by 7 bases, with 12 bases between. CDR3 in amino acids: CASSYSPGSSEKLFF. Here the CDR3 DNA reads TGTGCCAGCAGTTACTCCCCGGGTAGTTCTGAAAAACTGTTTTTT.

The rearrangement joins TRBV5-1 to TRBJ2-3; 11 bases line up with TRBD2. Germline loops: CDR1 SGHRS, CDR2 YFSETQ. This CDR3 spans 16 amino acids. Losses at the gene ends were 0 bases for V and 6 bases for J; bases not matched to a gene: 6. The CDR3: CASSLVSSGGLDTQYF. Here the CDR3 DNA reads TGCGCCAGCAGCTTGGTCTCTAGCGGGGGGTTGGATACGCAGTATTTT.

The chain joins TRBV20-1 to TRBJ2-7, with D possibly matching TRBD1 (5 bases). CDR3 length equals 13 residues. Germline lookup yields CDR1 DFQATT and CDR2 SNEGSKA (reference sequence). Trimming removed 3 bases from V and 7 bases from J, with 16 bases in between. CDR3 sequence: CSASYRGLREQYF. CDR3 nucleotides: TGCAGTGCTAGTTATAGGGGATTACGGGAGCAGTACTTC.

Comments on this clone: This same CDR3 is encoded by further DNA sequences in the sample. The chain has TRBV3-1 (or the pseudogene TRBV3-2) and TRBJ1-2, with D possibly TRBD1 on 5 matching bases. V lost 2 bases to trimming and J lost 4 bases, with 8 bases between them. The CDR3 spans 13 residues. Germline CDR1 and CDR2: LGHDT and YNNKEL (reference sequence). CDR3 sequence: CASSQRGPYGYTF. The CDR3 DNA follows: TGTGCCAGCAGCCAAAGGGGTCCCTATGGCTACACCTTC.

J is TRBJ2-1 and V is TRBV7-8; 7 bases map to TRBD2. J gave up 0 bases and V 5 bases, and 10 bases lay outside the gene matches. Germline lookup yields CDR1 SGHVS and CDR2 FQNEAQ. The CDR3 consists of 17 residues. CDR3 sequence (DNA): TGTGCCAGCAGCCTTTTCTTCGGGGAGGGCTCCTACAATGAGCAGTTCTTC. This translates into CASSLFFGEGSYNEQFF. The whole variable domain, filled in from reference TRBV7-8 and TRBJ2-1, reads GAGVSQSPRYKVAKRGQDVALRCDPISGHVSLFWYQQALGQGPEFLTYFQNEAQLDKSGLPSDRFFAERPEGSVSTLKIQRTQQEDSAVYLCASSLFFGEGSYNEQFFGPGTRLTVL.

The rearrangement links TRBV5-5 to TRBJ2-5, with D perhaps matching TRBD2 (5 bases). The CDR3 spans 14 residues. V lost 3 bases and J lost 5, with 14 bases in between. Germline CDR1 reads SGHKS; CDR2 reads YYEKEE (reference sequence). CDR3 in amino acids: CASSSLGVGETQYF. DNA of the CDR3: TGTGCCAGCAGCTCCCTCGGGGTCGGGGAGACCCAGTACTTC.

This chain connects TRBV7-8 to TRBJ1-2; 7 bases map to TRBD1. Unmatched junction bases numbered 16, after V lost 5 bases and J lost 4 bases. This CDR3 is 17 amino acids long. Germline CDR1 reads SGHVS; CDR2 reads FQNEAQ. This CDR3 is CASSIQVAGGNGYGYTF. CDR3 DNA sequence: TGTGCCAGCAGCATACAAGTGGCAGGGGGTAATGGCTATGGCTACACCTTC.

The rearrangement uses TRBV4-1 and TRBJ1-3; the D is unclear. Per the germline V gene, CDR1 is MGHRA and CDR2 is YSYEKL. The CDR3 totals 14 residues. V was trimmed by 8 bases and J by 2 bases, leaving 13 bases between them. Here the CDR3 reads CASGLSGTGNTIYF. The CDR3 region has the DNA TGCGCCAGCGGTCTGTCGGGGACTGGAAACACCATATATTTT.

The chain uses TRBV6-5 and TRBJ2-3; maybe TRBD1 (5 bases). Germline CDR1 reads MNHEY; CDR2 reads SVGAGI. Trimming shortened V by 2 bases and J by 5 bases, and 5 bases separated the two germline ends. This CDR3 comprises 12 residues. The CDR3 DNA is TGTGCCAGCAGTTACGACAGAGATACGCAGTATTTT. Its protein product is CASSYDRDTQYF.

The V and J genes are TRBV2 and TRBJ1-2, with a tentative D call TRBD1 (6 bases). Germline V gene lookup returns CDR1 SNHLY and CDR2 FYNNEI. The CDR3 has 14 amino acids. V shed 6 bases and J shed 0 bases, with 11 bases lying between them. In nucleotides, the CDR3 is TGTGCCAGCAGAAGACAGGAGACTAACTATGGCTACACCTTC. Protein product: CASRRQETNYGYTF.

The chain employs TRBV5-4 and TRBJ2-7; the match to TRBD2 covers 8 bases. The CDR3 has 16 amino acids. Germline V gives CDR1 SGHNT, CDR2 YYREEE (reference sequence). V lost 5 bases, J lost 6 bases, and 16 bases stayed unmatched. CDR3 coding DNA: TGTGCCAGCAGGAATATGGGTAGCGGGGCTGCCGGCGAGCAGTACTTC. Amino acid sequence: CASRNMGSGAAGEQYF.

This clone was seen just once. The chain has TRBV6-6 and TRBJ2-1; D not resolved. CDR1 and CDR2 from the germline V gene are MNHNY and SVGAGI (reference sequence). Between the trimmed V and J ends, which lost 5 bases and 10 bases, there was a span of 12 bases. This CDR3 contains 12 residues. The CDR3 DNA sequence: TGTGCCAGCAGTCGGGCCACCCACGAGCAGTTCTTC. It translates to CASSRATHEQFF.

J is TRBJ2-2 and V is TRBV18, with 12 positions matching TRBD1. From germline, CDR1 is KGHSH and CDR2 LQKENI. J was trimmed by 7 bases and V by 6 bases; bases with no gene match: 6. The CDR3 is 15 amino acids. CDR3 loop: CASSQGQGAGGELFF. The CDR3 DNA reads TGTGCCAGCTCCCAGGGACAGGGGGCCGGCGGGGAGCTGTTTTTT.

This clone was recorded only once. V and J are TRBV11-2 and TRBJ1-5; a weak D match, TRBD1 (6 bases). The germline V and J ends were trimmed by 6 bases and 6 bases, with 12 bases remaining between them. Germline V CDR1 and CDR2: SGHAT, FQNNGV. This CDR3 comprises 13 residues. This CDR3 reads CASRNPGAQPQHF. Written as DNA, the CDR3 is TGTGCCAGCAGGAATCCAGGGGCTCAGCCCCAGCATTTT.

This chain uses TRBV19 with TRBJ1-1, with 7 bases fitting TRBD1. Germline assignment: CDR1 LNHDA and CDR2 SQIVND (reference sequence). The CDR3 is 16 amino acids. The ends lost 6 bases at V and 4 bases at J; junction bases unmatched: 14. The CDR3 is CASRLAHRGGITEAFF. The CDR3 nucleotides read TGTGCCAGTAGGCTGGCCCACAGGGGAGGTATCACTGAAGCTTTCTTT.

This clone was picked up one time. The CDR3 protein is CASSQGGRSSYNEQFF. In nucleotides, the CDR3 is TGTGCCAGCAGCCAAGGTGGCAGATCTTCCTACAATGAGCAGTTCTTC. The V gene is TRBV3-1 (or the pseudogene TRBV3-2), the J gene TRBJ2-1; D unresolved. V was shortened by 1 base and J by 1 base, with 11 bases between the two germline ends. CDR1 and CDR2 from the germline V gene are LGHDT and YNNKEL (reference sequence). The CDR3 spans 16 residues.

This clone was observed once. V and J are TRBV19 and TRBJ1-4; D is unresolved. The CDR3 has 15 residues. CDR1 is LNHDA, CDR2 SQIVND, per germline (reference sequence). The V end lost 3 bases, the J end lost 8 bases, and 16 bases lay between the germline ends. The chain's CDR3 is CASSIPRFLEEKLFF. In nucleotides, the CDR3 is TGTGCCAGTAGTATCCCAAGATTTTTGGAGGAAAAACTGTTTTTT.